This T cell receptor beta chain was captured by sequencing in a study of cytomegalovirus exposure and HLA in healthy donors (dated by TCRdb to about 2017). Background for the entire study: An earlier analysis of roughly 610 of the donors reported roughly 300 Gb of sequence data and around 110 million unique TCR beta sequences obtained from about 179 million T cells. Typing coverage varied by locus: about 629-640 donors for A, B, C, DRB1 and DQB1; roughly 500 for DQA1; approximately 610 for DPA1; 450 to 480 for DPB1. The T cell repertoires of under 750 subjects were profiled by immunosequencing and related to cytomegalovirus serostatus. Roughly 5 DR-DQ haplotypes were handled as single units for association and clustering, since linkage in the cohort was strong. All discovery cohort repertoires had been generated on a single sequencing platform. Alongside the repertoire data, information on donor age, sex, ethnicity and CMV serostatus was compiled. A later analysis re-examined previously published TCR beta repertoires from around 670 donors and added high-resolution HLA genotyping to investigate patterns of TCR occurrence. The genetic ancestry cluster associated with self-reported Caucasian donors included around 76% of the 300 to 450 genotyped donors. An early release that covered fewer than 750 HLA-typed donors contained approximately 320 gigabases of sequencing data and 70 million to 100 million unique TCR sequences. Besides the first cohort of about 730 subjects, a separate validation cohort made up of 120 different subjects was used. To decide whether each TCR beta V gene segment behaved as functional or pseudogenic, an earlier analysis of some 540 of the donors relied on high-throughput TCR beta sequencing. Across some 400 genotyped donors of the cohort, an average of about 250,000 unique TCR beta nucleotide sequences per donor were sequenced, and roughly 17% of those sequences were non-productive. Both class I and class II loci were covered by HLA typing, at four-digit resolution. High-throughput TCR immunosequencing, statistical association of individual TCRs with disease status, and machine learning were combined to predict cytomegalovirus infection status. The aim of the study was to test whether cataloging public T cell receptors could identify signatures of past pathogen exposure. Rather than using new phenotypic data, the later analysis identified candidate immune exposures from TCR beta sequences and from how often those sequences occurred across donors. A later genetic analysis used genome-wide SNP genotypes for about 60% of the 666 donors, treating that subset as a discovery cohort. Summary of the overall study and its limitations: In a later analysis, the rate of TCR association differed among HLA loci, with DRB1 alleles having the most associated TCRs and HLA-C alleles having the fewest. The classifier was reported to diagnose cytomegalovirus status with high specificity and sensitivity in both the original cohort and the validation cohort. This cohort had only TCR beta chains sequenced, and the lack of alpha or paired-chain data limited which features could be detected. In vitro tests confirmed that a few of the cytomegalovirus-associated TCR beta chains recognize cytomegalovirus antigens. Specific HLA alleles were associated with 18,000 or so TCR beta sequences at a false discovery rate of 0.05 in a later analysis. A later analysis found that most CMV-associated TCR beta chains appeared HLA-restricted, with HLA associations seemingly driven largely by CMV exposure. Several of the top co-occurrence clusters appeared to be linked to parvovirus B19, influenza, CMV and Epstein-Barr virus, according to a later analysis. Compared with the roughly 720-donor mean, donors in an Asian-associated ancestry cluster had fewer N-insertions in productive TCRs, according to a later genetic analysis. Broadly in line with IMGT annotations, most TCR beta V segments showed up in productive rearrangements about 87% or about 30% of the time in an earlier analysis of 587 of the donors. The earlier analysis of approximately 560 of the donors excluded seventeen rarely observed V segments, including chromosome 9 orphons, because counts were too low. A further reported finding was that TCR beta sequences accurately predicted the HLA-A and HLA-B alleles for most subjects in the first cohort. In a later analysis, HLA-associated TCR beta chains were found to be more clonally expanded and to have lower generation probabilities than equally common non-associated chains. The 87-base-pair reads could not distinguish some IMGT-functional V segments, including TRBV6-2 and TRBV6-3, so those segments were excluded. Assigning TCR associations to individual alleles was difficult when HLA alleles, especially DR and DQ, strongly co-occurred. V-gene and J-gene trimming of TCR beta chains was associated with a missense DCLRE1C variant in a later genetic analysis, and the association was replicated in an independent cohort. Because some donors lacked HLA typing at each locus, the association tests relied only on the typed subset. Most TCR sequences were seen in very few donors, while some public TCRs were found in many individuals. A total of about 150 TCR beta chains were listed by the study as associated with cytomegalovirus. Presence/absence analyses assumed roughly uniform sequencing depth across donors, an assumption that may not hold. Correlated functional status among segregating V segments might reflect linkage disequilibrium, but an unknown experimental factor could not be ruled out. The authors suggested that the approach could potentially be generalized to other disease states and immunological phenotypes. For the cohort, immune exposure information was limited to CMV serostatus. A cluster of highly shared sequence variants was judged likely to be a technical artifact of the sequencing pipeline.

The cohort comprised fewer than 700 healthy bone marrow donors. At the time of sampling, every cohort member was nominally healthy, though immune exposures that went unrecorded were likely present. The donor was CMV seropositive and was included in the group of 250 to 350 seropositive cohort members. A peripheral blood sample was provided by each donor, and peripheral blood mononuclear cells were used for TCR beta sequencing. The Qiagen DNeasy Blood Extraction Kit was used to extract genomic DNA from the blood cell samples. This clone was counted a few times. There is no known antigen for this receptor. It has no much larger one-base neighbor in the sample; base qualities were not kept. CDR1 MNHNY and CDR2 SVGAGI were looked up in the germline V gene (reference sequence). A distance of 6 bases separates the germline ends of V and J, which lose 5 bases and 4 bases respectively. Including the terminal cysteine and phenylalanine, the CDR3 comprises 11 residues. Here the CDR3 DNA is all that survives: 33 bases in frame from base 1.

The library was obtained by the immunoSEQ multiplex PCR assay. For the multiplex PCR, a mixture combining 60 forward primers for TCR Vbeta segments and 13 reverse primers for TCR Jbeta segments was used. Amplification of the CDR3 region of rearranged TCR beta genes was performed with a multiplex PCR assay on genomic DNA. The Illumina HiSeq System was used to sequence the amplified TCR beta libraries as 87-base-pair reads. From the authors' description of their analysis: A later analysis tallied tens of millions of unique TCR beta chains across the 640 or so repertoires, and around 9.9 million of those chains were shared by two or more donors. Raw reads were error-corrected and collapsed into unique sequences with a nearest-neighbor algorithm that merged closely related sequences to remove PCR and sequencing errors. CDR3 sequences were aligned to IMGT reference sequences to assign V, D and J gene segments. For a sequence to be retained, at least a six-nucleotide match to both a V gene segment and a J gene segment was required. A rearrangement was called productive if the CDR3 had no stop codons and remained in frame with V and J, and every other rearrangement was called non-productive. Following IMGT convention, CDR3 was defined as the stretch from the second conserved V-encoded cysteine to the conserved J-encoded phenylalanine. Sequences without an unambiguous match to a single V gene segment were excluded from the earlier analysis of over 500 of the donors. An earlier analysis of fewer than 750 of the donors called V segments functional above 56.7% productive rearrangements and segregating when the between-donor standard deviation exceeded 5%. A statistical classification framework was built for diagnosing cytomegalovirus status from the catalog of TCR beta chain sequences. A later analysis assigned V and J genes by comparing TCR nucleotide sequences with IMGT/GENE-DB human TR gene sequences. Using the TCRdist pipeline, a later analysis assigned CDR3 sequences along with most-parsimonious VDJ recombination scenarios. In a later analysis, every TCR beta chain was defined by the combination of its CDR3 amino acid sequence and its V-gene family, and reads without a unique V-gene family were dropped. As a way to deal with suspected cross-contamination and a sequencing artifact, a later analysis dropped more than 500 nucleotide sequences that were highly shared and had low generation probability. For each public chain, a later analysis derived a clonal expansion index from normalized ranks of inferred template counts within each repertoire. Generation probabilities in a later analysis came from a VDJ recombination model fitted to out-of-frame rearrangements, and those results were checked against IGoR. In a later analysis, TCR-TCR, TCR-HLA and TCR-CMV co-occurrence was scored with hypergeometric tests, and a repertoire-size bias correction was applied to TCR pairs. In a later analysis, false discovery rates were estimated by permuting HLA or CMV assignments 20 times. A later analysis grouped co-occurring TCRs with DBSCAN, adding TCRdist sequence similarity when clustering within HLA-allele-positive subsets. Co-occurrence clustering excluded repertoires with fewer than 30,000 or more than 120,000 public chains, plus five with anomalous nucleotide sharing. Sourced from immuneACCESS, this table was stored by TCRdb with only in-frame sequences that have V and J called. A share of the clones is absent; for the studies checked, an unresolved V gene accounts for under half, and the remainder has no known explanation. For V, J and clone size, that table is used; D and trimming come from the DNA. This sample holds 100,000 to 150,000 clones; 75% to 85% were observed only once. The ten top clones hold 7% to 9.5% of the sample.

The rearrangement joined TRBV6-6 to TRBJ2-7; no D gene can be assigned with confidence. This receptor was obtained from a man aged 30 to 45 in good health and CMV-seropositive. Specimen: PBMCs. The sequenced DNA: TGTGCCAGCAGTGAACTTTACGAGCAGTACTTC. It translates to CASSELYEQYF.